This T cell receptor beta chain derives from a study of blood T cell repertoires in COVID-19. The CDR3 spans 14 residues. Looked up from germline, CDR1 is KGHSH and CDR2 is LQKENI. Trimming cost V 6 bases and J 8 bases, with 16 bases left between them. The data were produced by immunoSEQ multiplex PCR, yet TCRdb's version contains in-frame clones alone and is incomplete. Of 210,000 or so clones in the sample, 80% to 90% were seen once. This clone appeared a few times. This TCR came from a woman aged 80 or older with active or convalescent COVID-19. V usage is TRBV18 and J usage is TRBJ1-4; TRBD1 might be the D (5 bases). What was sequenced was peripheral blood. Written as DNA, the CDR3 is TGTGCCAGCTCTGCAGGGTTGAAAGGGGAAAAACTGTTTTTT. Encoded protein: CASSAGLKGEKLFF. Full variable domain (outside the CDR3, taken from reference TRBV18 and TRBJ1-4): NAGVMQNPRHLVRRRGQEARLRCSPMKGHSHVYWYRQLPEEGLKFMVYLQKENIIDESGMPKERFSAEFPKEGPSILRIQQVVRGDSAAYFCASSAGLKGEKLFFGSGTQLSVL.